The 18 T cell receptor beta chains below come from one sample, sequenced in a study of shared clonotypes between healthy human individuals. Data came from immunoSEQ multiplex PCR; TCRdb stores just in-frame clones and leaves some out. Of about 680,000 clones listed, approximately 90% were seen once; the top ten hold about 24%. In the naive CD8 group, cells lacked CD45RO and were positively selected for CCR7, so terminally differentiated effector memory CD45RA+ cells were left out. What was sequenced was naive CD8+ T cells sorted from blood. These receptor sequences come from a man younger than 45 in good health.

The chain combines TRBV27 with TRBJ2-7; 7 bases agree with TRBD2. The CDR3 has 15 residues. CDR1 and CDR2 from the germline V gene are MNHEY and SMNVEV (reference sequence). J was trimmed by 7 bases and V by 2 bases; bases with no gene match: 11. The CDR3 protein is CASSLLAGVNQEQYF. For the CDR3, the DNA is TGTGCCAGCAGTTTACTGGCGGGAGTCAACCAGGAGCAGTACTTC.

The chain recombines TRBV30 with TRBJ2-1, with 10 bases aligning to TRBD2. V gave up 5 bases and J gave up 5 bases; unmatched junction bases: 6. This CDR3 is 14 amino acids long. Germline assignment: CDR1 GTSNPN and CDR2 SVGIG (reference sequence). CDR3 bases: TGTGCCTGGGGCGGACTAGCGGCCAACAATGAGCAGTTCTTC. It translates to CAWGGLAANNEQFF. The full variable domain, rest sourced from reference TRBV30 and TRBJ2-1, is SQTIHQWPATLVQPVGSPLSLECTVEGTSNPNLYWYRQAAGRGLQLLFYSVGIGQISSEVPQNLSASRPQDRQFILSSKKLLLSDSGFYLCAWGGLAANNEQFFGPGTRLTVL.

CDR3 residues: CASSLQGLTESYEQYF. The CDR3 nucleotides are TGTGCCAGCAGTTTGCAGGGGCTGACGGAGTCCTACGAGCAGTACTTC. The J gene is TRBJ2-7, the V gene TRBV28, with a possible D match to TRBD1 (6 bases). With 3 bases removed from V and 1 base from J, the gap between germline ends came to 16 bases. This CDR3 region has 16 residues. CDR1 is MDHEN and CDR2 is SYDVKM in the germline V gene.

The chain uses TRBV11-2 and TRBJ2-4; no firm D call. The germline CDR1 and CDR2 sequences are SGHAT and FQNNGV. V was trimmed by 7 bases and J by 3 bases, leaving 16 bases between them. The CDR3 runs to 15 residues. CDR3 sequence reads: CASTPRSLGKNIQYF. CDR3 DNA: TGTGCCAGCACCCCCCGATCCTTAGGCAAAAACATTCAGTACTTC. The full variable domain, with the rest looked up from reference TRBV11-2 and TRBJ2-4, is EAGVAQSPRYKIIEKRQSVAFWCNPISGHATLYWYQQILGQGPKLLIQFQNNGVVDDSQLPKDRFSAERLKGVDSTLKIQPAKLEDSAVYLCASTPRSLGKNIQYFGAGTRLSVL.

The V gene is TRBV15, the J gene TRBJ2-7, with 8 nucleotides matching TRBD1. The CDR3 covers 15 residues. Germline values: CDR1 LNHNV, CDR2 YYDKDF (reference sequence). The trim removed 5 bases at V and 7 bases at J, leaving 13 bases unmatched. For the CDR3, the DNA is TGTGCCACCAGCGGGACCGGGACAGGTCCTTTAGAGCAGTACTTC. Protein: CATSGTGTGPLEQYF.

In regard to this clone: One end of the junction fails to match germline, which may point to a read error. The gene calls are TRBV30 and TRBJ2-4, with TRBD1 as a possible D gene (5 bases). CDR1 GTSNPN and CDR2 SVGIG come from the germline V gene (reference sequence). The length of the CDR3 is 12 residues. CDR3 loop: CASFSTSRQKAF. The CDR3 nucleotides read TGTGCCTCCTTTTCCACATCTAGACAGAAAGCCTTC. The whole variable domain, remainder taken from reference TRBV30 and TRBJ2-4, is SQTIHQWPATLVQPVGSPLSLECTVEGTSNPNLYWYRQAAGRGLQLLFYSVGIGQISSEVPQNLSASRPQDRQFILSSKKLLLSDSGFYLCASFSTSRQKAFGAGTRLSVL.

The chain has TRBV19 and TRBJ2-3, with 9 bases lining up with TRBD2. The V gene end was trimmed by 5 bases and the J gene end by 2 bases; junction bases not matched to a gene: 8. The CDR3 is 16 residues long. Germline CDR1 and CDR2: LNHDA and SQIVND (reference sequence). In DNA form, the CDR3 reads TGTGCCAGTAGTGACCGGGGACTAGCCTCCACAGATACGCAGTATTTT. This codes for CASSDRGLASTDTQYF.

The gene calls are TRBV29-1 and TRBJ2-7; TRBD2 agrees at 14 bases. The ends lost 0 bases at V and 0 bases at J; junction bases unmatched: 16. The CDR3 loop spans 21 amino acids. CDR1 and CDR2 (germline): SQVTM, ANQGSEA. CDR3 protein: CSVEDSQGLAGEWGNSYEQYF. DNA for the CDR3: TGCAGCGTTGAAGATTCCCAGGGACTAGCGGGAGAATGGGGGAACTCCTACGAGCAGTACTTC.

This clone appeared a single time. This sequence joins TRBV6-1 and TRBJ2-7; D is undetermined. V lost 3 bases and J lost 12, with 18 bases in between. In germline, CDR1 is MNHNS, CDR2 SASEGT. This CDR3 contains 13 residues. For the CDR3, the DNA is TGTGCCAGCAGTGACCTGAACGGCGGAGACCCGTACTTC. Amino acids: CASSDLNGGDPYF.

The chain carries TRBV29-1 and TRBJ2-7; 9 nucleotides match TRBD1. CDR3 length equals 14 residues. V lost 6 bases, J lost 4 bases, and 10 bases stayed unmatched. Germline V gene data show CDR1 as SQVTM and CDR2 as ANQGSEA. CDR3: CSVAPEDRGYEQYF. The CDR3 DNA is TGCAGCGTCGCCCCCGAGGACAGGGGTTACGAGCAGTACTTC.

The chain links TRBV7-9 to TRBJ2-7; the match to TRBD2 covers 11 bases. The CDR3 is made up of 14 amino acids. Per the germline V gene, CDR1 is SEHNR and CDR2 is FQNEAQ (reference sequence). Unmatched junction bases numbered 6, after V lost 5 bases and J lost 6 bases. This CDR3 is CASSLLAGVAEQYF. The CDR3 DNA reads as TGTGCCAGCAGCCTACTAGCGGGAGTGGCCGAGCAGTACTTC. The full variable domain, its missing parts supplied by reference TRBV7-9 and TRBJ2-7, is DTGVSQNPRHKITKRGQNVTFRCDPISEHNRLYWYRQTLGQGPEFLTYFQNEAQLEKSRLLSDRFSAERPKGSFSTLEIQRTEQGDSAMYLCASSLLAGVAEQYFGPGTRLTVT.

The chain recombines TRBV29-1 with TRBJ2-1, with 7 bases matching TRBD2. The CDR3 length is 15 residues. Germline CDR1 and CDR2: SQVTM and ANQGSEA. V was clipped by 1 base and J by 4 bases; unmatched bases: 7. The CDR3 here is CSVEGMGLLYNEQFF. In DNA form, the CDR3 reads TGCAGCGTTGAAGGGATGGGACTACTATACAATGAGCAGTTCTTC.

The chain recombines TRBV27 with TRBJ2-1; the D gene is possibly TRBD2 (5 bases). Germline V gives CDR1 MNHEY, CDR2 SMNVEV (reference sequence). The CDR3 loop spans 15 amino acids. Trimming took 2 bases from V and 4 from J, leaving 12 bases between them. Here the CDR3 DNA reads TGTGCCAGCAGTTTAAAGAGGGTAGGGTACAATGAGCAGTTCTTC. Amino acids: CASSLKRVGYNEQFF.

The gene calls are TRBV7-2 and TRBJ2-1; 7 nucleotides line up with TRBD2. V lost 8 bases and J lost 6; bases outside the gene matches: 13. CDR3 length: 15 residues. Germline assignment: CDR1 SGHTA and CDR2 FQGNSA. CDR3 in amino acids: CASSDREGTVNEQFF. The DNA for the CDR3 is TGTGCCAGCTCAGATAGGGAGGGAACCGTCAATGAGCAGTTCTTC. Variable domain in full (rest from reference TRBV7-2 and TRBJ2-1): GAGVSQSPSNKVTEKGKDVELRCDPISGHTALYWYRQSLGQGLEFLIYFQGNSAPDKSGLPSDRFSAERTGGSVSTLTIQRTQQEDSAVYLCASSDREGTVNEQFFGPGTRLTVL.

The V and J genes are TRBV7-7 and TRBJ2-5; D may correspond to TRBD1 or TRBD2 (5 bases each). Trimming cost V 5 bases and J 0 bases, with 13 bases left between them. Germline lookup yields CDR1 SSHAT and CDR2 FNYEAQ (reference sequence). There are 15 residues in the CDR3. The CDR3 coding sequence is TGTGCCAGCAGCCCAAGGGACGCCTACCAAGAGACCCAGTACTTC. Protein sequence: CASSPRDAYQETQYF.

The DNA for the CDR3 is TGTGCCGGGGGGTGGGGGACTGAAGCTTTCTTT. Protein product: CAGGWGTEAFF. V is TRBV30 and J is TRBJ1-1; tentative D call: TRBD1 (5 bases). This CDR3 contains 11 residues. V gave up 8 bases and J gave up 5 bases, with 12 bases separating them. Germline values: CDR1 GTSNPN, CDR2 SVGIG (reference sequence).

This clone was picked up a small number of times. V and J are TRBV2 and TRBJ2-1; D remains ambiguous. The V gene's germline CDR1 is SNHLY and CDR2 FYNNEI. This CDR3 spans 10 amino acids. The ends were cut back, 7 bases at V and 8 bases at J, with 6 bases in the middle. The CDR3 is CASMAHEQFF. The CDR3 bases are TGTGCCAGCATGGCCCATGAGCAGTTCTTC.

This rearrangement joins TRBV7-6 to TRBJ2-1, with 9 bases that match TRBD2. With V trimmed by 5 bases and J by 3 bases, 5 bases remained unmatched. Germline loops: CDR1 SGHVS, CDR2 FNYEAQ. The length of the CDR3 is 15 residues. In DNA form, the CDR3 reads TGTGCCAGCAGCCCCCCTAGCGGGGACTACAATGAGCAGTTCTTC. It specifies CASSPPSGDYNEQFF.